This TCR beta chain derives from a study of shared clonotypes between healthy human individuals. This clone turned up a few times. Naive CD8 cells comprised CD45RO-negative, CCR7-positively selected cells, excluding terminally differentiated effector memory CD45RA+ cells. Replicate PCRs for sorted subsets used 200 ng DNA; this equaled 30,000 to 35,000 T cell genomes. Measured with immunoSEQ multiplex PCR; TCRdb has only the in-frame clones, and not every one. The sample has about 2.1 million clones; approximately 92% are singletons. Sequenced input: naive CD8+ T cells from PBMCs. This receptor was identified in a man aged 18 to 30 in good health. Some clones in this sample may be carry-over from other donors' samples.

The CDR3 DNA follows: TGTGCCAGTAGTATTTCAAAGACAGGTGGGAGATCTGGCTACACCTTC. Encoded protein: CASSISKTGGRSGYTF. The chain is built from TRBV19 and TRBJ1-2; D may be TRBD1 (6 bases). This CDR3 region has 16 residues. The germline V gene has CDR1 LNHDA and CDR2 SQIVND (reference sequence). The germline V and J ends were trimmed by 3 bases and 7 bases, with 21 bases remaining between them. Based on the CDR3 plus reference TRBV19 and TRBJ1-2, the full variable domain is DGGITQSPKYLFRKEGQNVTLSCEQNLNHDAMYWYRQDPGQGLRLIYYSQIVNDFQKGDIAEGYSVSREKKESFPLTVTSAQKNPTAFYLCASSISKTGGRSGYTFGSGTRLTVV.